The T cell receptor beta chain described here comes from a study of T cells after yellow fever vaccination. In the study overall: Some fractions had low cell numbers, and these were prepared with SMART-Seq v4 Ultra Low Input.

MiXCR, run by TCRdb on the 5' RACE reads, gives a single entry per CDR3 protein. The data show around 250,000 distinct CDR3 sequences, with around 4.9% seen just once and roughly 3% held by the top ten. Trimming stripped 4 bases from V and 8 bases from J, with 11 bases between. The length of the CDR3 is 13 residues. Germline CDR1 SGHTA, CDR2 FQGNSA. This clonotype was observed at least ten times. The sequences come from CD4+ T cells sorted from PBMCs, collected on the day of the yellow fever booster vaccination. The sequence was obtained from a man between 18 and 35 years old who received the YFV17D yellow fever vaccine. This sequence joins TRBV7-2 and TRBJ1-4; no clear D gene. CDR3 in DNA: TGTGCCAGCAGCTCGTTTACAAGCGAAAAACTGTTTTTT. Translated: CASSSFTSEKLFF.